Presented here are 24 T cell receptor beta chains from one specimen sequenced in a study of cytomegalovirus exposure and HLA in healthy donors. Generated by immunoSEQ multiplex PCR, the TCRdb table keeps only in-frame clones and is missing some. Of tens of thousands of clones listed, almost 85% are singletons. The sequenced sample was PBMCs. The receptors shown here come from a woman younger than 35 in good health and CMV-seropositive.

The chain recombines TRBV18 with TRBJ1-4, with TRBD1 matching 7 bases. The CDR3 consists of 16 residues. The V segment lost 3 bases and the J segment 0 bases; nucleotides outside the gene matches: 4. The germline CDR1 and CDR2 sequences are KGHSH and LQKENI. In DNA form, the CDR3 reads TGTGCCAGCTCACCGCGACAGGGCGCAACTAATGAAAAACTGTTTTTT. Its protein product is CASSPRQGATNEKLFF.

V is TRBV5-1 and J is TRBJ1-5, with 10 bases identical to TRBD1. The junction had 3 bases not matched to a gene; V was cut back by 4 bases and J by 5 bases. Per germline, CDR1 SGHRS and CDR2 YFSETQ. The CDR3 loop spans 14 amino acids. The CDR3 loop is CASSPGTGDQPQHF. CDR3 DNA: TGCGCCAGCAGCCCGGGGACAGGGGATCAGCCCCAGCATTTT.

The genes are TRBV5-8 and TRBJ2-7, with D unclear. The CDR3 consists of 13 residues. Trimming took off 0 bases at V and 9 bases at J, with 13 bases between the two ends. Germline CDR1 SGHTS, CDR2 YDEGEE. The CDR3 spells CASSLALSERQYF. Written as DNA, the CDR3 is TGTGCCAGCAGCTTGGCCCTGTCTGAGCGGCAGTACTTC.

This clone was seen only a few times. The chain has TRBV2 and TRBJ2-2, with TRBD1 as a possible D gene (6 bases). Germline V gene data show CDR1 as SNHLY and CDR2 as FYNNEI. Trimming took 2 bases from V and 1 from J, leaving 20 bases between them. The CDR3 consists of 19 residues. The CDR3 nucleotides are TGTGCCAGCAGTGAATTAAGGCCCGGACAGATTAGGAACACCGGGGAGCTGTTTTTT. It specifies CASSELRPGQIRNTGELFF.

The V call is TRBV19, the J call TRBJ2-7, with TRBD1 as a possible D gene (5 bases). The CDR3 length is 13 residues. V shed 5 bases and J shed 0 bases, with 8 bases lying between them. Germline V CDR1 and CDR2: LNHDA, SQIVND (reference sequence). As DNA, the CDR3 is TGTGCCAGTAGTCTGACAGTCTCCTACGAGCAGTACTTC. It translates to CASSLTVSYEQYF.

The CDR3 nucleotides read TGTGCCAGCAGTACCGACAGGGGGTGGCATGAGCAGTTCTTC. Translated: CASSTDRGWHEQFF. This sequence joins TRBV6-5 and TRBJ2-1; 9 bases are a match to TRBD1. Trimming took 5 bases from V and 8 from J; bases not matched to a gene: 7. CDR1 and CDR2 from the germline V gene are MNHEY and SVGAGI. This CDR3 is 14 amino acids long.

This sequence joins TRBV28 and TRBJ2-1; the match to TRBD1 covers 7 bases. This CDR3 comprises 14 residues. Looked up from germline, CDR1 is MDHEN and CDR2 is SYDVKM. V trimming: 5 bases; J trimming: 2 bases; junction bases outside the gene matches: 3. The CDR3 DNA follows: TGTGCCAGCAGTCGGACAGGACCCTACAATGAGCAGTTCTTC. It specifies CASSRTGPYNEQFF.

The gene calls are TRBV14 and TRBJ2-3, with 10 bases that match TRBD2. Germline V lookup: CDR1 SGHDN, CDR2 FVKESK. Trimming took 0 bases from V and 1 from J; bases not matched to a gene: 4. The CDR3 spans 17 residues. DNA for the CDR3: TGTGCCAGCAGCCAAGAATACACTAGCGGGGGCACAGATACGCAGTATTTT. This translates into CASSQEYTSGGTDTQYF.

A few counts support this clone. V gene TRBV7-8 combines with J gene TRBJ2-4, with 11 bases identical to TRBD2. Trimming cost V 3 bases and J 1 base; bases outside gene matches: 8. CDR1 and CDR2 (germline): SGHVS, FQNEAQ. The CDR3 has 18 amino acids. In DNA, the CDR3 is TGTGCCAGCAGCTTGGGTAGCGGGGGGGCCGTGGCCAAAAACATTCAGTACTTC. This encodes CASSLGSGGAVAKNIQYF.

The chain recombines TRBV6-5 with TRBJ2-7, with 8 bases fitting TRBD1. V trimming: 6 bases; J trimming: 4 bases; junction bases outside the gene matches: 8. Germline assignment: CDR1 MNHEY and CDR2 SVGAGI. The CDR3 contains 14 residues. The CDR3 reads CASRLGQGTYEQYF. The CDR3 DNA sequence: TGTGCCAGCAGGTTAGGACAGGGAACGTACGAGCAGTACTTC.

This chain links TRBV5-6 with TRBJ1-1; 8 bases line up with TRBD1. Germline V CDR1 and CDR2: SGHDT, YYEEEE. V dropped 4 bases and J dropped 12; count of bases not matched to a gene: 8. This CDR3 region has 12 residues. This CDR3 reads CASSTGQGVSFF. The CDR3 coding sequence is TGTGCCAGCAGCACCGGACAGGGTGTATCTTTCTTT.

This clone was detected once. The DNA for the CDR3 is TGCGCCAGCAGCCAAGAGGAAGTCAGGCTCTCCTACGAGCAGTACTTC. This encodes CASSQEEVRLSYEQYF. The chain recombines TRBV4-1 with TRBJ2-7, with D hard to call. Trimming cost V 0 bases and J 0 bases, with 12 bases left between them. The CDR3 totals 16 residues. Germline V gene lookup returns CDR1 MGHRA and CDR2 YSYEKL.

This chain uses TRBV13 with TRBJ1-2; TRBD1 matches 10 bases. CDR3 size: 14 residues. V shed 3 bases, J shed 3 bases, and the junction held 1 base outside the gene matches. Per germline, CDR1 PRHDT and CDR2 FYEKMQ (reference sequence). In DNA form, the CDR3 reads TGTGCCAGCAGCTTCGGGACAGGGGACTATGGCTACACCTTC. Translation: CASSFGTGDYGYTF.

The rearrangement links TRBV7-9 to TRBJ2-7; no clear D. Germline-derived CDR1 and CDR2 are SEHNR and FQNEAQ (reference sequence). V gave up 5 bases and J gave up 0 bases, with 14 bases separating them. The CDR3 has 15 amino acids. The CDR3 protein is CASSPLVRSSYEQYF. CDR3 nucleotide sequence: TGTGCCAGCAGCCCCTTGGTCCGGAGCTCCTACGAGCAGTACTTC. The entire variable domain, with the rest obtained from reference TRBV7-9 and TRBJ2-7, is as follows: DTGVSQNPRHKITKRGQNVTFRCDPISEHNRLYWYRQTLGQGPEFLTYFQNEAQLEKSRLLSDRFSAERPKGSFSTLEIQRTEQGDSAMYLCASSPLVRSSYEQYFGPGTRLTVT.

The chain recombines TRBV5-4 with TRBJ1-6; maybe TRBD1 (6 bases). The ends were cut back, 5 bases at V and 3 bases at J, with 18 bases in the middle. Per the germline V gene, CDR1 is SGHNT and CDR2 is YYREEE (reference sequence). CDR3 length: 17 residues. The CDR3 protein is CASSGGAQGFYNSPLHF. The CDR3 DNA reads as TGTGCCAGCAGTGGGGGGGCACAGGGTTTCTATAATTCACCCCTCCACTTT.

The J gene is TRBJ1-3, the V gene TRBV6-5; D is ambiguous. Germline-derived CDR1 and CDR2 are MNHEY and SVGAGI. Trimming left V 6 bases short and J 0 bases short, with 6 bases between. The CDR3 is 13 residues long. The DNA of the CDR3 is TGTGCCAGCAGCGGGAACTCTGGAAACACCATATATTTT. The encoded protein is CASSGNSGNTIYF.

The rearrangement links TRBV28 to TRBJ1-2; no clear D gene. Trimming took 7 bases from V and 1 from J, leaving 16 bases between them. This CDR3 has 15 residues. From germline, CDR1 is MDHEN and CDR2 SYDVKM. The CDR3 here is CASTLSSGGNYGYTF. For the CDR3, the DNA is TGTGCCAGCACCCTATCCTCAGGAGGTAACTATGGCTACACCTTC.

The rearrangement joins TRBV2 to TRBJ2-3, with TRBD2 as a possible D gene (7 bases). The CDR3 consists of 15 residues. V was trimmed by 1 base and J by 5 bases, leaving 13 bases between them. Germline CDR1 and CDR2: SNHLY and FYNNEI. The CDR3 nucleotides read TGTGCCAGCAGTGAAGGGGGGGGGCAAGGAGATACGCAGTATTTT. This gives the protein CASSEGGGQGDTQYF.

This clone was counted a single time. The chain has TRBV30 and TRBJ2-5; D is perhaps TRBD1 (6 bases). CDR1 and CDR2 from the germline V gene are GTSNPN and SVGIG (reference sequence). The V and J ends lost 5 bases and 5 bases respectively, with 15 bases between them. The CDR3 runs to 13 residues. CDR3 DNA: TGTGCCTGGGGGGGACAATTAAAGGAGACCCAGTACTTC. This gives the protein CAWGGQLKETQYF. The whole variable domain, filled in from reference TRBV30 and TRBJ2-5, reads SQTIHQWPATLVQPVGSPLSLECTVEGTSNPNLYWYRQAAGRGLQLLFYSVGIGQISSEVPQNLSASRPQDRQFILSSKKLLLSDSGFYLCAWGGQLKETQYFGPGTRLLVL.

This sequence joins TRBV29-1 and TRBJ2-1; D may be TRBD2 (5 bases). Germline lookup yields CDR1 SQVTM and CDR2 ANQGSEA. This CDR3 contains 13 residues. V gave up 0 bases and J gave up 7 bases, with 10 bases separating them. The CDR3 nucleotides are TGCAGCGTTGAAGATTCACTAGTAAATGAGCAGTTCTTC. Its protein is CSVEDSLVNEQFF.

The chain employs TRBV6-1 and TRBJ1-2, with 7 bases that match TRBD1. Germline V lookup: CDR1 MNHNS, CDR2 SASEGT. This CDR3 spans 13 amino acids. Trimming cost V 9 bases and J 3 bases; bases outside gene matches: 7. This CDR3 is CASRQGVDYGYTF. CDR3 DNA: TGTGCCAGTCGACAGGGTGTCGACTATGGCTACACCTTC.

This clone was observed a few times. The rearrangement uses TRBV30 and TRBJ1-1; D is possibly TRBD1 (6 bases). Germline V lookup: CDR1 GTSNPN, CDR2 SVGIG (reference sequence). V gave up 3 bases and J gave up 6 bases, with 11 bases separating them. CDR3 size: 12 residues. The CDR3 DNA sequence: TGTGCCTGGAGCCCAGGGGCCTCTGAAGCTTTCTTT. Its translation is CAWSPGASEAFF.

This chain links TRBV6-1 with TRBJ1-2, with D possibly being TRBD1 (5 bases). The germline V gene encodes CDR1 MNHNS and CDR2 SASEGT. The CDR3 runs to 14 residues. V was pared by 6 bases and J by 0 bases, with 11 bases between. CDR3 sequence: CASRSQEANYGYTF. Here the CDR3 DNA reads TGTGCCAGCAGGTCACAGGAAGCTAACTATGGCTACACCTTC.

A few counts support this clone. The J gene is TRBJ2-1, the V gene TRBV6-4; 11 nucleotides match TRBD2. Germline lookup yields CDR1 MRHNA and CDR2 SNTAGT. The V gene end was trimmed by 2 bases and the J gene end by 3 bases; junction bases not matched to a gene: 9. The CDR3 is 18 residues long. This CDR3 reads CASSDLPTTSGGYNEQFF. CDR3 DNA: TGTGCCAGCAGTGACCTCCCTACCACTAGCGGGGGCTACAATGAGCAGTTCTTC.